Listed here is a single T cell receptor (beta chain). Its cognate antigen is unknown. Profiled with immunoSEQ multiplex PCR; TCRdb holds only in-frame clones, not every one. The sample lists some 190,000 clones; around 94% were seen once. This sample stems from a study of T cell responses to AZD1222 COVID-19 vaccine. Overall study results and limits: Females outnumbered males among donors, who were mostly white British; clonal diversity was possibly underestimated. Spike was spanned by vaccine-associated CD4 TCRs, which were dominant at 160-218 and 743-854.

The TCR originated in an adult who received the MenACWY meningococcal vaccine as a control. The source was peripheral blood, collected 28 days after the second dose of the MenACWY control vaccine.

The CDR3 DNA follows: TGTGCCAGCACCAAACCCTGGGACAGTGTAAACACTGAAGCTTTCTTT. It is translated as CASTKPWDSVNTEAFF. The chain joins TRBV28 to TRBJ1-1; the match to TRBD1 covers 7 bases. J gave up 2 bases and V 7 bases, and 13 bases lay outside the gene matches. This CDR3 contains 16 residues. The germline gives CDR1 MDHEN, CDR2 SYDVKM.